This is a list of T cell receptor beta chains from one sample in a study of blood T cell repertoires in COVID-19. Repertoires were generated with immunoSEQ multiplex PCR, while TCRdb's copy carries only in-frame clones and drops some. The table shows around 42,000 clones, with about four fifths occurring only once. The sequencing input was peripheral blood. These receptors were taken from an elderly woman with acute or convalescent COVID-19. Each CDR3 is given with its conserved first and last residue. A D gene is named only where the DNA matches it firmly. Size values are once, few and many counts, or a class for expanded clones, and some rows have none.

CDR3nt	CDR3aa	d_gene	abundance	v_gene	j_gene
TGTGCCAGCAGTGAAGGACAGGGCATAGGAAAACTGTTTTTT	CASSEGQGIGKLFF	TRBD1	-	TRBV6-1	TRBJ1-4
TGTGCCAGCAGCAGGGGGGATTCGAACACTGAAGCTTTCTTT	CASSRGDSNTEAFF	TRBD1	-	TRBV6-5	TRBJ1-1
TGTGCCAGCAGTCCGGCGACAGGGGGCCATGGCTACACCTTC	CASSPATGGHGYTF	TRBD1	-	TRBV6-5	TRBJ1-2
TGTGCCAGCAGCCTTGGGGGGTTGAACTATGGCTACACCTTC	CASSLGGLNYGYTF	-	-	TRBV3-1/TRBV3-2	TRBJ1-2
TGTGCCAGCAGCTTAGACCTAGGCTACGGAGAGACCCAGTACTTC	CASSLDLGYGETQYF	-	-	TRBV7-9	TRBJ2-5
TGTGCCAGCAGCCCGGGGACAGGGGCCGCGGGTACTGAAGCTTTCTTT	CASSPGTGAAGTEAFF	TRBD1	-	TRBV13	TRBJ1-1
TGTGCCAGTAGTATTAGCCGGAACACCGGGGAGCTGTTTTTT	CASSISRNTGELFF	-	-	TRBV19	TRBJ2-2
TGCGCCAGCAGCTGGACAGGGACGTTCCAGGAGACCCAGTACTTC	CASSWTGTFQETQYF	TRBD1	-	TRBV5-1	TRBJ2-5
TGTGCCAGCAGTTACTCCGGACAGGGAAACACTGAAGCTTTCTTT	CASSYSGQGNTEAFF	TRBD1	-	TRBV6-5	TRBJ1-1
TGTGCCAGCAGCTTGGCCGGGACAGGGAGATCACCCCTCCACTTT	CASSLAGTGRSPLHF	TRBD1	-	TRBV5-8	TRBJ1-6
TGTGCCAGCAGCTTGGGGTTACAGGGCGACACAGATACGCAGTATTTT	CASSLGLQGDTDTQYF	-	-	TRBV7-6	TRBJ2-3
TGTGCCAGCAGCTTAAGCGGGGGGGCCAATGAGCAGTTCTTC	CASSLSGGANEQFF	TRBD2	-	TRBV7-3	TRBJ2-1
-	CASSTSGDTQYF	-	-	TRBV28	TRBJ2-3
TGTGCCAGCAGCTTTGGGACTCCACCAGCGGATACGCAGTATTTT	CASSFGTPPADTQYF	-	-	TRBV11-2	TRBJ2-3
TGTGCCACCAGCAAAGATATAGCGGGGGTATACAATGAGCAGTTCTTC	CATSKDIAGVYNEQFF	TRBD2	-	TRBV15	TRBJ2-1
TGCGCCAGCAGCCAAGAAGGGGTGGGGCGGCGGTCCTACGAGCAGTACTTC	CASSQEGVGRRSYEQYF	-	-	TRBV4-1	TRBJ2-7
TGTGCCAGCAGCTTAGATCCCGGGGACACTGAAGCTTTCTTT	CASSLDPGDTEAFF	-	-	TRBV11-1	TRBJ1-1
TGTGCCAGCACGGGACTCCTTAACACCGGGGAGCTGTTTTTT	CASTGLLNTGELFF	-	-	TRBV28	TRBJ2-2
TGTGCCAGCAGTGAGCAGCAGGTTTCACCCCTCCACTTT	CASSEQQVSPLHF	-	-	TRBV6-1	TRBJ1-6
TGCGCCAGCAGCTTACAAGGGGGCAGCAGCATTACTAATGAAAAACTGTTTTTT	CASSLQGGSSITNEKLFF	TRBD1	-	TRBV5-1	TRBJ1-4
TGTGCCAGCAGCCTACCGACCGGCGGTGGTGAGACCCAGTACTTC	CASSLPTGGGETQYF	-	-	TRBV3-1/TRBV3-2	TRBJ2-5
TGTGCCAGCAGCTCCCTCTTCGGGGAACAGTTCTTC	CASSSLFGEQFF	-	few	TRBV12-1	TRBJ2-1
TGTGCCAGCAGTCCCGACTTTGGCCCGTCAGATACGCAGTATTTT	CASSPDFGPSDTQYF	-	-	TRBV2	TRBJ2-3
TGTGCCAGCACCTGGACAGGGGGCGCCGAGCAGTACTTC	CASTWTGGAEQYF	TRBD1	-	TRBV7-9	TRBJ2-7
TGCGCCAGCAGCTCTGAAGGGGTTAGCTCCTACAATGAGCAGTTCTTC	CASSSEGVSSYNEQFF	-	-	TRBV5-1	TRBJ2-1
TGTGCCAGCTCACCACGGCCTAGCTCCTACAATGAGCAGTTCTTC	CASSPRPSSYNEQFF	-	-	TRBV18	TRBJ2-1
TGTGCCATCAGTGAAACGAGCATCTATGGCTACACCTTC	CAISETSIYGYTF	-	-	TRBV10-3	TRBJ1-2
TGTGCCAGCTCACCAACCTCCGGGACAGGGGTCGAGCAGTACTTC	CASSPTSGTGVEQYF	TRBD1	-	TRBV18	TRBJ2-7
TGTGCCAGCAGCGTGGCGGGGGTAGACACCGGGGAGCTGTTTTTT	CASSVAGVDTGELFF	TRBD2	-	TRBV9	TRBJ2-2
TGTGCCAGCTCACCACCGTCGGTCGGTGAGGGTACCGAGCAGTACTTC	CASSPPSVGEGTEQYF	-	-	TRBV18	TRBJ2-7
TGCGCCAGCAGCTCATCGACAGGGGGCTCTGGAAACACCATATATTTT	CASSSSTGGSGNTIYF	TRBD1	-	TRBV5-1	TRBJ1-3
TGTGCCAGCAAGGACAGGGGGAATTCACCCCTCCACTTT	CASKDRGNSPLHF	TRBD1	-	TRBV2	TRBJ1-6
TGTGCCAGCAGCTTTTACACCGGGACTAGCGGAGATGCTAGCACAGATACGCAGTATTTT	CASSFYTGTSGDASTDTQYF	TRBD2	-	TRBV6-6	TRBJ2-3
TGTGCCAGCTCACCTGGGACTAGCGGGTCCGGCACAGATACGCAGTATTTT	CASSPGTSGSGTDTQYF	TRBD2	few	TRBV18	TRBJ2-3
TGTGCCAGCAGCTTAGTCACAGGGGGCGCGAGCTATGGCTACACCTTC	CASSLVTGGASYGYTF	TRBD1	few	TRBV11-2	TRBJ1-2
TGTGCCAGCATCCAAGGAAGGGTGCAGGGGGACGGTGGCTACACCTTC	CASIQGRVQGDGGYTF	TRBD1	-	TRBV2	TRBJ1-2
TGTGCCAGCAGTGAAGACAGGGAATCCTATGGCTACACCTTC	CASSEDRESYGYTF	-	once	TRBV6-1	TRBJ1-2
TGTGCCAGCACCTCCGGGACAGGGGGCACTGGATATCAGCCCCAGCATTTT	CASTSGTGGTGYQPQHF	TRBD1	-	TRBV5-5	TRBJ1-5
TGTGCCAGCAGCCAAGTGGCCGCATTAGATACGCAGTATTTT	CASSQVAALDTQYF	-	-	TRBV4-2	TRBJ2-3
TGTGCCAGTAGAGCGGGGGGCAGGGGTGAGACCCAGTACTTC	CASRAGGRGETQYF	TRBD2	-	TRBV28	TRBJ2-5
TGTGCCACCTCCAATGAGGGTGGCTACACCTTC	CATSNEGGYTF	-	-	TRBV24-1	TRBJ1-2
TGCGCCAGCAGCCAGCAACAGGGGGGCAATCAGCCCCAGCATTTT	CASSQQQGGNQPQHF	TRBD1	-	TRBV4-1	TRBJ1-5
TGTGCCAGCAGTTTGGCCGCGTCTAGGGGCTACACCTTC	CASSLAASRGYTF	-	-	TRBV28	TRBJ1-2